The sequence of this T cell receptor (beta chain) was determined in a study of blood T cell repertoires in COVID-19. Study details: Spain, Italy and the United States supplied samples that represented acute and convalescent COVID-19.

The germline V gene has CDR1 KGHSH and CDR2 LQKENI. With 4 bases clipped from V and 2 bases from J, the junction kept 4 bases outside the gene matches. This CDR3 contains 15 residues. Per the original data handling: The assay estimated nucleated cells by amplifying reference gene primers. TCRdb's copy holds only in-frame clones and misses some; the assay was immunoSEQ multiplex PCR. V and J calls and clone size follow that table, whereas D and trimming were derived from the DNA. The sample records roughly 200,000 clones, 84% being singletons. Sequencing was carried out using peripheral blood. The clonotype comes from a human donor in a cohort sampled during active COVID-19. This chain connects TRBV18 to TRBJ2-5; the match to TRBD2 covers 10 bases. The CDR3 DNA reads TGTGCCAGCTCACGGGGACTAGCGAGACAAGAGACCCAGTACTTC. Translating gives CASSRGLARQETQYF.